The sequence of this T cell receptor beta chain was determined in a study of breast tumors, draining lymph nodes, adjacent tissues. TCRdb reprocessed the multiplex PCR reads with MiXCR, giving one entry per CDR3 protein. The sample has 30,000 to 40,000 distinct CDR3 sequences, roughly 32% seen once. This clonotype was recorded many times. Per the germline V gene, CDR1 is SGHTA and CDR2 is FQGNSA. The CDR3 is made up of 15 amino acids. V lost 3 bases, J lost 6 bases, and 6 bases stayed unmatched. The V call is TRBV7-2, the J call TRBJ2-1, with 9 bases matching TRBD2. The sample was breast tumor tissue. The receptor's source is a female donor with breast cancer. Some clones in this sample may be carry-over from other donors' samples. The CDR3 nucleotides read TGTGCCAGCAGCTTGGGGACTAGCCCCCTCAATGAGCAGTTCTTC. Its translation is CASSLGTSPLNEQFF. Combining the CDR3 with reference TRBV7-2 and TRBJ2-1 gives the whole variable domain GAGVSQSPSNKVTEKGKDVELRCDPISGHTALYWYRQSLGQGLEFLIYFQGNSAPDKSGLPSDRFSAERTGGSVSTLTIQRTQQEDSAVYLCASSLGTSPLNEQFFGPGTRLTVL.